Only a few counts were recorded for the clone carrying this T cell receptor beta chain. Its antigen is undetermined. The data belong to a study of post-analysis software for immune sequencing data. Study-level information: Disease courses included relapsing-remitting, secondary progressive and progressive-relapsing multiple sclerosis.

The TCR beta cDNA libraries contained unique molecular identifiers. The authors obtained roughly 0.5 million cDNA molecules from around 0.96 to 9.9 million T cells. TCRdb reanalysed the PCR reads using MiXCR and keeps one entry per CDR3 protein. Among approximately 660,000 distinct CDR3 sequences listed, roughly three fifths were seen once. Study conclusions and caveats: Co-batched samples clustered tightly together by F measure. Controls had significantly higher normalized Chao1 diversity than multiple sclerosis patients.

Sequenced input: blood. This TCR derives from a girl aged 2 to 10 with multiple sclerosis.

CDR3 region: CASSLATAQETQYF. The CDR3 DNA sequence: TGCGCCAGCAGCTTGGCTACGGCCCAAGAGACCCAGTACTTC. The chain joins TRBV5-1 to TRBJ2-5; D unclear. Germline values: CDR1 SGHRS, CDR2 YFSETQ. Trimming removed 0 bases from V and 1 base from J, with 7 bases in between. The length of the CDR3 is 14 residues. Filled out from reference TRBV5-1 and TRBJ2-5, the complete variable domain reads KAGVTQTPRYLIKTRGQQVTLSCSPISGHRSVSWYQQTPGQGLQFLFEYFSETQRNKGNFPGRFSGRQFSNSRSEMNVSTLELGDSALYLCASSLATAQETQYFGPGTRLLVL.